This TCR beta chain was captured in a study of shared clonotypes between healthy human individuals. This CDR3 is 14 amino acids long. CDR1 is KGHSH and CDR2 is LQKENI in the germline V gene. The ends were cut back, 6 bases at V and 4 bases at J, with 15 bases in the middle. Measured with immunoSEQ multiplex PCR; TCRdb has only the in-frame clones, and not every one. The table includes some 1,400,000 clones, roughly 96% detected once. The TCR sequence derives from a man younger than 40 in good health. The material sequenced was naive CD4+ T cells sorted from blood. Subset meaning: CD45RA+ positively selected. The chain employs TRBV18 and TRBJ2-5, with D perhaps being TRBD1 or TRBD2 (5 bases each). CDR3 in amino acids: CASSVQGPGETQYF. CDR3 nucleotides: TGTGCCAGCTCCGTCCAGGGACCAGGAGAGACCCAGTACTTC.